This T cell receptor (beta chain) was identified during a study of blood T cell repertoires in COVID-19. With V trimmed by 4 bases and J by 3 bases, 2 bases remained unmatched. CDR1 and CDR2 from the germline V gene are LGHNA and YSLEER. This CDR3 is built from 13 residues. Clones were sequenced by immunoSEQ multiplex PCR, and TCRdb holds only the in-frame ones, with some missing. The sample carries 200,000 to 300,000 clones, about nine tenths recorded once. The receptor comes from a young woman who had recovered from COVID-19. V usage is TRBV4-3 and J usage is TRBJ2-5; 7 bases agree with TRBD1. Sequenced material: PBMCs or T cells enriched from blood (not recorded which). CDR3 sequence: CASSPDREETQYF. The CDR3 DNA sequence: TGCGCCAGCAGCCCAGACAGGGAAGAGACCCAGTACTTC.